These 7 T cell receptor beta chains originate from one sample sequenced in a study of blood T cells in healthy people across ages. A second 7 to 11 cycle PCR used barcoded and J-beta primers. TCRdb reanalysed the 5' RACE reads using MiXCR and keeps one entry per CDR3 protein. The data contain 500,000 to 550,000 distinct CDR3 sequences, around 24% of them singletons. These data also formed part of another study, on T cells of mothers and their children.

Sequencing was carried out using blood. The receptors stem from a boy under 18 in good health.

V usage is TRBV12-3 or TRBV12-4 and J usage is TRBJ2-3; D not certain. Trimming pared 3 bases from V and 10 bases from J, leaving 11 bases between. The CDR3 consists of 12 residues. Here the CDR3 DNA reads TGTGCCAGCAGTTTGGGTCCCGATGCGCAGTATTTT. Translation: CASSLGPDAQYF.

This rearrangement joins TRBV28 to TRBJ2-5; D perhaps matches TRBD1 (6 bases). Germline V gene lookup returns CDR1 MDHEN and CDR2 SYDVKM. The CDR3 consists of 14 residues. With 4 bases removed from V and 3 bases from J, the gap between germline ends came to 12 bases. The CDR3 DNA sequence: TGTGCCAGCAGTTCTTTGGGGGCGGAAGAGACCCAGTACTTC. This sequence encodes CASSSLGAEETQYF.

The CDR3 DNA sequence: TGCAGCGCGGGAGGAGCTTTCTTT. Translated, it gives CSAGGAFF. V usage is TRBV29-1 and J usage is TRBJ1-1; no definite D call. The CDR3 has 8 residues. The ends were cut back, 7 bases at V and 10 bases at J, with 7 bases in the middle. Per the germline V gene, CDR1 is SQVTM and CDR2 is ANQGSEA.

The chain links TRBV27 to TRBJ1-6; possible D gene TRBD1, 5 bases. Between the trimmed V and J ends, which lost 5 bases and 3 bases, there was a span of 17 bases. Germline V gene lookup returns CDR1 MNHEY and CDR2 SMNVEV (reference sequence). CDR3 length: 17 residues. The CDR3 reads CASSRRLGDFYNSPLHF. CDR3 in DNA: TGTGCCAGCAGTCGGCGCCTTGGGGACTTCTATAATTCACCCCTCCACTTT.

In this sample, this clonotype turned up a few times. The chain couples TRBV4-1 to TRBJ2-7, with 7 positions matching TRBD2. Germline CDR1 and CDR2: MGHRA and YSYEKL. The V gene end was trimmed by 0 bases and the J gene end by 4 bases; junction bases not matched to a gene: 3. CDR3 size: 14 residues. The CDR3 DNA follows: TGCGCCAGCAGCCAAGATTGGGGAGGGTACGAGCAGTACTTC. It codes for CASSQDWGGYEQYF.

This clonotype has a handful of counts. The chain combines TRBV27 with TRBJ2-7; D uncertain. The CDR3 runs to 13 residues. Trimming shortened V by 2 bases and J by 3 bases, and 8 bases separated the two germline ends. Germline CDR1 is MNHEY and CDR2 is SMNVEV (reference sequence). The CDR3 spells CASSLRALYEQYF. The DNA for the CDR3 is TGTGCCAGCAGTTTAAGGGCCCTCTACGAGCAGTACTTC.

The J gene is TRBJ2-1, the V gene TRBV13; 9 bases line up with TRBD1. This CDR3 spans 22 amino acids. Trimming cost V 1 base and J 0 bases; bases outside gene matches: 19. Germline lookup yields CDR1 PRHDT and CDR2 FYEKMQ (reference sequence). CDR3: CASSLAGGWGQGSPNSYNEQFF. In DNA form, the CDR3 reads TGTGCCAGCAGCTTAGCGGGCGGGTGGGGACAGGGATCACCAAACTCCTACAATGAGCAGTTCTTC.